The clone carrying this TCR beta chain has a count of ten or more. The antigen remains unidentified. Used for diagnoses were clinical symptoms, serum thyroxine and TRAb, thyroid ultrasound and orbital computed tomography. There were TCR beta CDR3 regions amplified from RNA transcripts. TCR CDR3 underwent first-round RT-PCR with the HTBI primer set. TCRdb processed the multiplex PCR reads anew with MiXCR; each CDR3 protein has one entry. Here the sample spans roughly 400,000 distinct CDR3 sequences, about 14% being singletons. These data come from a study of T cells in Graves' hyperthyroidism and ophthalmopathy. Study-level results: For ophthalmopathy, model prediction preceded onset by a median roughly 6.5 months.

V was clipped by 4 bases and J by 2 bases; unmatched bases: 7. The CDR3 is 15 residues long. The specimen was blood. This receptor was obtained from a man aged 45-60 years with Graves' ophthalmopathy. The chain carries TRBV12-3 or TRBV12-4 and TRBJ1-1; 7 nucleotides agree with TRBD1. CDR3 loop: CASSSRQGTNTEAFF. Written as DNA, the CDR3 is TGTGCCAGCAGTTCGCGACAGGGTACAAACACTGAAGCTTTCTTT.